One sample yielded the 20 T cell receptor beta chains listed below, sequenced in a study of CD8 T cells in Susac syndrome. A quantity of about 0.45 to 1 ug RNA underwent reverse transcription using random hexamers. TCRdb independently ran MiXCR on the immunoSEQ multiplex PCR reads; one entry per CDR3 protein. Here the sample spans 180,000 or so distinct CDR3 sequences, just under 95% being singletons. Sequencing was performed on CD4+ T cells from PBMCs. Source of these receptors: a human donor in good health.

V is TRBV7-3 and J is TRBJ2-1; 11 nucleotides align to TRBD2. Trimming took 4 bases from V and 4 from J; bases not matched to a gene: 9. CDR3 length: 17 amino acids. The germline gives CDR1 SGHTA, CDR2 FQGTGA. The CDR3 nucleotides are TGTGCCAGCAGCTCGCAGACTAGCGGGGACCGATACAATGAGCAGTTCTTC. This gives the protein CASSSQTSGDRYNEQFF.

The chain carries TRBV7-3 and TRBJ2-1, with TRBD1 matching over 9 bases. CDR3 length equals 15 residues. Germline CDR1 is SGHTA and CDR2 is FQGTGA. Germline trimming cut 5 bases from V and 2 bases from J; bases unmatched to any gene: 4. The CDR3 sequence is CASSRDRGAYNEQFF. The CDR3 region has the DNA TGTGCCAGCAGCCGTGACAGGGGGGCCTACAATGAGCAGTTCTTC. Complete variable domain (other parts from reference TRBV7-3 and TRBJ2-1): GAGVSQTPSNKVTEKGKYVELRCDPISGHTALYWYRQSLGQGPEFLIYFQGTGAADDSGLPNDRFFAVRPEGSVSTLKIQRTERGDSAVYLCASSRDRGAYNEQFFGPGTRLTVL.

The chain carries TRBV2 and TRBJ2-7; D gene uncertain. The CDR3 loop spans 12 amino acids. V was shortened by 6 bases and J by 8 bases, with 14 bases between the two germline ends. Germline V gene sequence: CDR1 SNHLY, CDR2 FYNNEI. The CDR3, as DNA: TGTGCCAGCAGCCCTCAGGATGAAAAGCAGTACTTC. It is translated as CASSPQDEKQYF.

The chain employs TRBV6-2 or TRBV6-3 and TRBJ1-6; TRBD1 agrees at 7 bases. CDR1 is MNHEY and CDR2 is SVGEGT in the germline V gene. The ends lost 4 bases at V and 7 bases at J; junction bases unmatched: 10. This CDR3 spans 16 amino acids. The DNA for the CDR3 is TGTGCCAGCAGTTCGGCCTTAACAGGGGCAAATTCACCCCTCCACTTT. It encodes CASSSALTGANSPLHF.

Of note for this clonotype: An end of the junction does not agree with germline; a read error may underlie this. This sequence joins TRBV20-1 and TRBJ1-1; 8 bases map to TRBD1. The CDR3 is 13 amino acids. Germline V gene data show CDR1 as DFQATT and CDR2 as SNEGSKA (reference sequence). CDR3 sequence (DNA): TGCAGTGCTATCCAGGGGGCAGAAACTGAAGCTATCTTT. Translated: CSAIQGAETEAIF.

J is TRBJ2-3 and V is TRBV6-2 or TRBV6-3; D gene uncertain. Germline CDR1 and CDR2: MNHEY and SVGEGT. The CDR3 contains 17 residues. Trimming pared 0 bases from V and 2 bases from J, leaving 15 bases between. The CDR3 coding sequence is TGTGCCAGCAGTTACTCGCTCGTACGCGGAGACACAGATACGCAGTATTTT. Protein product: CASSYSLVRGDTDTQYF.

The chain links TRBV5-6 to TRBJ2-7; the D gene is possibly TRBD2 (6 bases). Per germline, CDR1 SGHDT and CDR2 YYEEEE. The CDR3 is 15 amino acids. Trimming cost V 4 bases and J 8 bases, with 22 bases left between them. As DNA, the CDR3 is TGTGCCAGCAGCGGGAGGACGGGAACACCTACGAAGCAGTACTTC. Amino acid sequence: CASSGRTGTPTKQYF.

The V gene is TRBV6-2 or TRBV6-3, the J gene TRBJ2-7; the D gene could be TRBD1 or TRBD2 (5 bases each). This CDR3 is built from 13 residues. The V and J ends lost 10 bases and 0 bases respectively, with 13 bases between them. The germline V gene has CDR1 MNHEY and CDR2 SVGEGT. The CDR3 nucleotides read TGTGCCACTACGGGGCTCCACTCCTACGAGCAGTACTTC. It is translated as CATTGLHSYEQYF.

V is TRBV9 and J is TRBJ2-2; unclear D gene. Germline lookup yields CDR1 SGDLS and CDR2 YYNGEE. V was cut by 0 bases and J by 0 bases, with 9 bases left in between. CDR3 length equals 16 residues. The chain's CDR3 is CASSVAPAANTGELFF. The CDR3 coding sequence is TGTGCCAGCAGCGTAGCTCCAGCTGCGAACACCGGGGAGCTGTTTTTT. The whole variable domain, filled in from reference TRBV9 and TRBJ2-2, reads DSGVTQTPKHLITATGQRVTLRCSPRSGDLSVYWYQQSLDQGLQFLIQYYNGEERAKGNILERFSAQQFPDLHSELNLSSLELGDSALYFCASSVAPAANTGELFFGEGSRLTVL.

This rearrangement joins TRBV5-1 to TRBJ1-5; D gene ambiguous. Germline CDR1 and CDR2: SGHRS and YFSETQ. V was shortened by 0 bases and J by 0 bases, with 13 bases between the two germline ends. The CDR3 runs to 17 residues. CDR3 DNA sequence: TGCGCCAGCAGCTTGGGCGAGGCGGGCTATAGCAATCAGCCCCAGCATTTT. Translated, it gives CASSLGEAGYSNQPQHF.

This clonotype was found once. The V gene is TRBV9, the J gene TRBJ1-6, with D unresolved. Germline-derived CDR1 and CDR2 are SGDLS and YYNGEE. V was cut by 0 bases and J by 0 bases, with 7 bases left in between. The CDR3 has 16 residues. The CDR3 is CASSVGQSSYNSPLHF. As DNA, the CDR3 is TGTGCCAGCAGCGTAGGTCAGAGCTCCTATAATTCACCCCTCCACTTT.

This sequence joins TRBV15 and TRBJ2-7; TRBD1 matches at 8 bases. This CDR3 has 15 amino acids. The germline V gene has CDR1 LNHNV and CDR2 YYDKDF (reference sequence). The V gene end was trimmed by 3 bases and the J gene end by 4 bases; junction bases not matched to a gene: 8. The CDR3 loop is CATSRYQGAVYEQYF. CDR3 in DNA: TGTGCCACCAGCAGGTACCAGGGGGCTGTATACGAGCAGTACTTC.

The CDR3 is CAWSVNRGNEQYF. The DNA for the CDR3 is TGTGCCTGGAGTGTAAACAGGGGCAACGAGCAGTACTTC. The rearrangement links TRBV30 to TRBJ2-7; 7 positions agree with TRBD1. The CDR3 has 13 amino acids. Germline lookup yields CDR1 GTSNPN and CDR2 SVGIG (reference sequence). V dropped 0 bases and J dropped 5; count of bases not matched to a gene: 4.

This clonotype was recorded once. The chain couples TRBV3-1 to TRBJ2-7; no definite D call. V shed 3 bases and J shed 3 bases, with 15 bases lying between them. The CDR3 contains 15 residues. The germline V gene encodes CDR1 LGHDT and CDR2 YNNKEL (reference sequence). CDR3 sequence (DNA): TGTGCCAGCAGCCAGTCTGGGCGGTTGATCTACGAGCAGTACTTC. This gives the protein CASSQSGRLIYEQYF.

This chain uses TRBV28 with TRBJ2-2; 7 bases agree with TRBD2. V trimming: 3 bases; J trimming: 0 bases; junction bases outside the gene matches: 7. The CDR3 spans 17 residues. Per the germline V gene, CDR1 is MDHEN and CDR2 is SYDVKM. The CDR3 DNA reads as TGTGCCAGCAGTTTGCCGGGGGGTTACCCGAACACCGGGGAGCTGTTTTTT. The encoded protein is CASSLPGGYPNTGELFF.

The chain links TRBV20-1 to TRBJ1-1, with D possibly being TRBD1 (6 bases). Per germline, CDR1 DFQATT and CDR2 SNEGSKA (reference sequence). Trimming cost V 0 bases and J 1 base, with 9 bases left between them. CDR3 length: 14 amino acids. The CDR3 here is CSARDEQGNTEAFF. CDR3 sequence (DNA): TGCAGTGCTAGAGATGAACAGGGGAACACTGAAGCTTTCTTT.

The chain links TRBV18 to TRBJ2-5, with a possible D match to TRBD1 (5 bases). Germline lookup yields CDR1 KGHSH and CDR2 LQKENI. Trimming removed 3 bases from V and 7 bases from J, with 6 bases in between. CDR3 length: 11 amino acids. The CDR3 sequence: CASSPGRTQYF. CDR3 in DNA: TGTGCCAGCTCACCGGGGCGGACCCAGTACTTC.

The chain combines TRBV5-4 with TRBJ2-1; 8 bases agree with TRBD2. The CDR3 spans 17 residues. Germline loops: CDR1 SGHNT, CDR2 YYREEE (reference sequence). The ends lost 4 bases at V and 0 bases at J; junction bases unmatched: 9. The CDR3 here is CASSPRTSSGSYNEQFF. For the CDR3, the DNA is TGTGCCAGCAGCCCCCGGACTAGCAGCGGCTCCTACAATGAGCAGTTCTTC.

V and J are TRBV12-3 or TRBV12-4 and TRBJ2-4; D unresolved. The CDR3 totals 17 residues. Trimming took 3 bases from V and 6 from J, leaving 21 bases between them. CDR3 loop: CASSFDPGGDGRNIQYF. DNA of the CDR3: TGTGCCAGCAGTTTTGACCCCGGTGGCGACGGACGAAACATTCAGTACTTC.

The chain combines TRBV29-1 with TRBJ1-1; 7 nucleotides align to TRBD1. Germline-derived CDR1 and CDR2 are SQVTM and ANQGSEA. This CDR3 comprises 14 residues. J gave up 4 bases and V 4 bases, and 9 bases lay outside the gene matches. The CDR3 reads CSVAQGTLSTEAFF. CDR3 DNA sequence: TGCAGCGTTGCACAGGGGACGTTGTCCACTGAAGCTTTCTTT.